These 7 T cell receptor beta chains originate from one sample sequenced in a study of CD8+CD57+ T cells in acquired aplastic anemia. Before being chosen for sequencing, patients had shown CD8+CD57+ cell expansion by flow cytometry. Genomic DNA provided the template from which TCR beta VDJ and CDR3 profiles were obtained. TCRdb recomputed calls from the reads with MiXCR, one row per CDR3 protein. The profile shows 95,000 to 150,000 distinct CDR3 sequences, over 30% of them singletons. The sequencing sample was made of sorted CD4+, CD8+, or CD8+CD57+ T cells (not recorded which) from PBMCs. These receptors were obtained from a human donor with aplastic anemia.

This chain links TRBV7-9 with TRBJ2-7; no clear D gene. Germline assignment: CDR1 SEHNR and CDR2 FQNEAQ (reference sequence). Trimming left V 5 bases short and J 2 bases short, with 13 bases between. This CDR3 spans 14 amino acids. The DNA of the CDR3 is TGTGCCAGCAGCCTTCTGAACATTGCCTACGAGCAGTACTTC. Its protein product is CASSLLNIAYEQYF.

V gene TRBV10-3 combines with J gene TRBJ1-1, with D hard to call. This CDR3 is 15 amino acids long. V lost 3 bases and J 0 bases, leaving 11 bases between the germline ends. CDR1 and CDR2 (germline): ENHRY, SYGVKD. Here the CDR3 reads CAISDFVGMNTEAFF. CDR3 sequence (DNA): TGTGCCATCAGTGATTTTGTGGGGATGAACACTGAAGCTTTCTTT.

This clonotype has more than one count but fewer than ten. The chain employs TRBV18 and TRBJ2-7, with 7 bases aligning to TRBD1. Germline V gene sequence: CDR1 KGHSH, CDR2 LQKENI. The V and J ends lost 3 bases and 0 bases, in that order; junction bases with no gene match: 8. There are 16 residues in the CDR3. The CDR3 protein is CASSPNTRGTSYEQYF. The CDR3 nucleotides read TGTGCCAGCTCACCGAATACCAGGGGGACCTCCTACGAGCAGTACTTC.

For this clonotype: A much larger clone is a single base away; this may be a read error. The chain employs TRBV19 and TRBJ1-1, with a tentative D call TRBD1 (5 bases). The V end was cut by 2 bases, the J end by 5 bases, with 21 bases between. This CDR3 comprises 17 residues. CDR1 LNHDA and CDR2 SQIVND come from the germline V gene (reference sequence). The CDR3 DNA reads TGTGCCAGTAGTATACTTTATCCTATCAAGGGGCGAACTGAAGCTTTCTTT. This encodes CASSILYPIKGRTEAFF.

Turning to this clonotype: The junction differs from germline at one of its ends, possibly a read error. The chain links TRBV25-1 to TRBJ1-6; no clear D. The V gene's germline CDR1 is MGHDK and CDR2 SYGVNS. CDR3 length: 15 residues. The CDR3 loop is CASSEYRQNNSPLRF. For the CDR3, the DNA is TGTGCCAGCAGTGAATATAGGCAGAACAATTCACCCCTCCGCTTT.

This chain joins TRBV10-3 and TRBJ1-1; no reliable D call. This CDR3 spans 13 amino acids. Germline values: CDR1 ENHRY, CDR2 SYGVKD. With 3 bases removed from V and 1 base from J, the gap between germline ends came to 6 bases. CDR3 nucleotides: TGTGCCATCAGTGACTGGAGGAACACTGAAGCTTTCTTT. Protein sequence: CAISDWRNTEAFF.

This clonotype was observed at least ten times. This chain uses TRBV11-1 with TRBJ2-3; TRBD2 matches at 10 bases. Germline lookup yields CDR1 SGHAT and CDR2 FQDESV (reference sequence). With 0 bases clipped from V and 0 bases from J, the junction kept 9 bases outside the gene matches. CDR3 length: 19 residues. CDR3 loop: CASSLARLAGYTSTDTQYF. Here the CDR3 DNA reads TGTGCCAGCAGCTTAGCTCGACTAGCGGGTTATACTAGCACAGATACGCAGTATTTT. Using reference TRBV11-1 and TRBJ2-3 for the parts outside the CDR3, the full variable domain is EAEVAQSPRYKITEKSQAVAFWCDPISGHATLYWYRQILGQGPELLVQFQDESVVDDSQLPKDRFSAERLKGVDSTLKIQPAELGDSAMYLCASSLARLAGYTSTDTQYFGPGTRLTVL.